This T cell receptor (beta chain) was documented in a study of cytomegalovirus exposure and HLA in healthy donors. In the study overall: The roughly 120 validation repertoires matched the roughly 670 first-cohort repertoires in platform, a later analysis reported.

Study conclusions and caveats: Reports indicated that the classifier achieved high specificity and sensitivity in diagnosing cytomegalovirus status.

Here immunoSEQ multiplex PCR was the method, and the copy in TCRdb shows in-frame clones only, minus some. Among over 200,000 clones, 80% to 90% were seen once, and the ten largest hold approximately 2%. As for this clone: Its antigen is not identified.

Germline lookup yields CDR1 SGHAT and CDR2 FQNNGV. The CDR3 length is 13 residues. V was pared by 5 bases and J by 4 bases, with 9 bases between. This receptor was taken from a woman younger than 35 in good health and CMV-seropositive. Source material: PBMCs. The rearrangement joins TRBV11-2 to TRBJ1-5; D gene ambiguous. CDR3 sequence (DNA): TGTGCCAGCAGCGAACTCAATAATCAGCCCCAGCATTTT. Translated: CASSELNNQPQHF.